Below, one T cell receptor beta chain is given with its context. The data stem from a study of T cells in Graves' hyperthyroidism and ophthalmopathy. Turning to the study itself: Any treatment followed the collection of peripheral blood at initial diagnosis.

Trimming shortened V by 5 bases and J by 3 bases, and 7 bases separated the two germline ends. The V gene's germline CDR1 is SGHNT and CDR2 YYREEE (reference sequence). There are 12 residues in the CDR3. The hyperthyroidism patients had all been newly diagnosed, and their disease duration was under 2 months. Their ages ranged from 18 to 65 years. Used for diagnoses were clinical symptoms, serum thyroxine and TRAb, thyroid ultrasound and orbital computed tomography. TCR beta CDR3 regions were amplified from RNA transcripts. The HTBI set primed first-round TCR CDR3 RT-PCR. MiXCR was run by TCRdb on the multiplex PCR reads, yielding one entry per CDR3 protein. This table has about 380,000 distinct CDR3 sequences, about 13% appearing once.

The V gene is TRBV5-4, the J gene TRBJ2-3; D gene unclear. This TCR was recovered from a man younger than 45 with Graves' hyperthyroidism that later progressed to Graves' ophthalmopathy. The source material was blood. The CDR3 sequence is CASRYSTDTQYF. The CDR3, as DNA: TGTGCCAGCAGATACTCTACAGATACGCAGTATTTT.